The T cell receptor beta chain described here comes from a study of shared clonotypes between healthy human individuals (dated by TCRdb to 2018 to 2021). At the level of the whole study: The cohort included a few men and two women between 18 and 49 years of age. For each donor, three plates each were used for CD4 naive and CD4 memory, two plates were used for CD8 naive, and one plate was used for CD8 memory. The study deeply sequenced blood TCR repertoires of five healthy adults to estimate repertoire size and the extent of clonotype sharing between individuals. To increase sequencing depth and limit assay-specific biases, different laboratories used diverse techniques to prepare libraries and sequence TCR repertoires. Between about 0.9 and 9 billion PBMCs per donor were obtained by leukapheresis.

Of note for this clone: The antigen it recognizes is unknown. Per-base qualities were not stored, and no clone one base away is much larger.

V lost 4 bases and J lost 3 bases; the stretch between them is 4 bases long. The CDR3, cysteine through phenylalanine, is 12 amino acids long. Solely the CDR3 DNA is kept, with 36 bases framed from the first base. CDR1 and CDR2 are drawn from the germline V gene: MGHRA, YSYEKL. TCR CDR3 regions were amplified from genomic DNA by multiplex PCR using the deep immunoSEQ assay. Genomic DNA extracted from each cell subset was distributed evenly over all wells of several immunoSEQ 96-well plates, and each plate served as one replicate. For sorted subsets, roughly 200 ng of genomic DNA, equivalent to 25,000 to 30,000 T cell genomes, went into each replicate PCR. The purified libraries were quantified using a Qubit 3.0 fluorometer, sized with a Bioanalyzer 2100, and then quantified again using the KAPA Library Quantification kit. A separate single-read 150-cycle Illumina NextSeq 550 flow cell was used to sequence each immunoSEQ 96-well plate. Concerning the study's data processing: Because only junctional sequences without quality scores were contained in the immunoSEQ output, filtering matching that applied to full-length reads could not be performed. Sequences were annotated with PyIR, a Python wrapper for IgBLAST v1.9, and V/J genes and CDR3 were assigned using IMGT germline references. Any read was removed if the V/J assignment was weak (E-value above 1e-6), the CDR3 was missing, or the read contained stop codons, out-of-frame junctions, or ambiguous translated residues. A V3J clonotype was defined by an identical inferred V gene, J gene, and CDR3 amino acid sequence. Percentage overlap between repertoires was computed as shared unique clonotypes divided by the size of the smaller repertoire. Three approaches were used to assess repertoire richness: RTK rarefaction, the Chao1 estimator, and Recon v2.1 estimates of unobserved clonotypes. Generation probabilities for all TCRbeta clonotypes obtained by the gDNA method from a few donors were computed using OLGA. This immuneACCESS table, as held by TCRdb, lists in-frame sequences with V and J called but not all clones. Of the missing ones, under half trace to an unresolved V gene in checked studies; the others have no known cause. Clone size and the V and J calls come from that table; the DNA yielded D and trimming. A total of roughly 1,100,000 clones appear in this sample, about 77% of them only once. The ten largest clones add up to approximately 1.5% of the sample.

Donors were healthy HIV-negative adults with no recently reported acute infections or vaccinations. Every donor was a Caucasian adult residing in Nashville, Tennessee, USA. Magnetic negative selection was used to enrich CD4+ T cells, after which naive cells were positively selected on CD45RA and the negative fraction became the memory subset. After blood collection by leukapheresis, PBMCs were isolated using Ficoll-Histopaque density gradient centrifugation and then cryopreserved in the vapor phase of liquid nitrogen. Purity and quantity of every magnetically sorted T cell population were checked by analytical flow cytometry. From each sorted fraction, genomic DNA was isolated and quantified by UV absorbance on a Nanodrop 2000c. Paper-wide results and their limitations: Higher generation probabilities were observed for clonotypes shared by all four sorted-subset donors than for non-shared clonotypes. Rarefaction of sorted-subset datasets indicated incomplete sequencing despite the large sequencing depth. Pairwise subsampling indicated that sequencing depth was expected to affect the degree of clonotype sharing among donors. Because the study included only a small number of donors, the genetic and exposure-history diversity represented was limited. Across four donors, about 5.2% of naive CD4, more than 3% of naive CD8, approximately 2.5% of memory CD4, and roughly 0.41% of memory CD8 clonotypes were shared. Only blood was sampled, and tissue TCR repertoires likely differ from those in blood. Larger estimated clonotype richness was generally found for naive subsets than for memory subsets.

Sequencing used memory CD4+ T cells sorted from blood. The cell subset or site label, read with the paper, signifies: CD45RA-negative fraction. The chain was built from TRBV4-1 and TRBJ1-3; the D gene assignment is ambiguous. This receptor was obtained from a man in his late teens or twenties in good health. In nucleotides, the sequence is TGCGCCAGCAGCCTCGATGGAAACACCATATATTTT. It translates as CASSLDGNTIYF.